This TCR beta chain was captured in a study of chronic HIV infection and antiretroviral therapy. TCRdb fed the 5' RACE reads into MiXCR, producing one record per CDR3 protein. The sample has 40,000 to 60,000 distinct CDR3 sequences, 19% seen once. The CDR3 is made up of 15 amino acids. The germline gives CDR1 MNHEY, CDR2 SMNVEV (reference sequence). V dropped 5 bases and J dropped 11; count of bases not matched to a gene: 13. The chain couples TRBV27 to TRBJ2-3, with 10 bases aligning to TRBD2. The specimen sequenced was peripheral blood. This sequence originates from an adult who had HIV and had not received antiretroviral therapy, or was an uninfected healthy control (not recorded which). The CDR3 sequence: CASSLGLAVGGGQYF. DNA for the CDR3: TGTGCCAGCAGTCTCGGACTAGCGGTCGGCGGTGGGCAGTATTTT.